This T cell receptor (beta chain) was captured by sequencing in a study of control samples from healthy donors and cancer patients. The CDR3 is made up of 16 amino acids. Germline values: CDR1 SGHNT, CDR2 YYREEE (reference sequence). V was clipped by 6 bases and J by 0 bases, with 16 bases between them. Only in-frame clones appear in the TCRdb table, and some are missing; sequencing was by immunoSEQ multiplex PCR. Found here are hundreds of thousands of clones, 75% to 95% of them singletons; the top ten hold 5.5% to 8%. The source of this sequence is a man aged 35 to 55 with head and neck cancer. Sample: PBMCs. The genes are TRBV5-4 and TRBJ1-3; no definite D call. CDR3 amino acids: CASTPTPGSSGNTIYF. DNA of the CDR3: TGTGCCAGCACCCCAACTCCCGGCAGCTCTGGAAACACCATATATTTT.